The clone carrying this T cell receptor beta chain appeared a single time. The antigen is undetermined. This entry is derived from a study of cytomegalovirus exposure and HLA in healthy donors. Study-wide results and limits: A classifier reportedly called cytomegalovirus status with high sensitivity and specificity. In vitro confirmation showed a few CMV-associated chains to be CMV antigen specific.

The trim removed 6 bases at V and 7 bases at J, leaving 4 bases unmatched. The CDR3 is 14 amino acids. Germline V gene lookup returns CDR1 SGHRS and CDR2 YFSETQ. The donors formed part of the approximately 120-subject validation cohort, distinct from the roughly 730-subject first cohort. Assay: immunoSEQ multiplex PCR; the TCRdb copy retains only in-frame clones and omits some. The sample holds about 190,000 clones, more than 65% seen once. This clonotype originated in a woman between 18 and 30 years old in good health and CMV-seropositive. The specimen sequenced was PBMCs. This chain connects TRBV5-1 to TRBJ2-1; 13 bases align to TRBD2. CDR3 sequence: CASTGLAGENEQFF. In DNA, the CDR3 is TGCGCCAGCACAGGACTAGCGGGGGAAAATGAGCAGTTCTTC.